This T cell receptor (beta chain) emerged from a study of blood T cells in healthy people across ages. The ends were cut back, 6 bases at V and 2 bases at J, with 11 bases in the middle. This CDR3 is built from 14 residues. The germline V gene has CDR1 WSHSY and CDR2 SAAADI. This clonotype has more than one count but fewer than ten. A sample-barcoded 5' primer and a J-beta primer mix were used in a second PCR of about 7 to 11 cycles. TCRdb reanalysed the 5' RACE reads using MiXCR and keeps one entry per CDR3 protein. Here the sample spans 500,000 to 650,000 distinct CDR3 sequences, around 27% being singletons. The sample also formed part of further work on T cells of mothers and their children.

The V and J genes are TRBV10-2 and TRBJ1-5, with D maybe TRBD1 (6 bases). This sequence was found in a boy between 2 and 10 years old in good health. Sequencing input: blood. CDR3 sequence: CASREQGGNQPQHF. In DNA form, the CDR3 reads TGCGCCAGCAGGGAACAGGGTGGCAATCAGCCCCAGCATTTT.